The clone carrying this T cell receptor (beta chain) appeared many times. These data originate in a study of neurological immune-mediated disorders. The authors made cDNA by 5'RACE with 10-nucleotide random UMIs. From 15-18 subjects, each sequencing run yielded over 170 million TCR-beta sequences. A single record per CDR3 protein comes from TCRdb applying MiXCR to the 5' RACE reads. Here the sample spans about 30,000 distinct CDR3 sequences, 4.5% to 7% being singletons. V was shortened by 4 bases and J by 6 bases, with 24 bases between the two germline ends. CDR1 is LGHDT, CDR2 YNNKEL, per germline (reference sequence). This CDR3 has 17 amino acids.

Sample: CD4+ T cells from blood. This chain links TRBV3-1 with TRBJ2-5; D may be TRBD2 (7 bases). This TCR was sampled from a woman aged 50 to 65 in good health. The CDR3, as DNA: TGTGCCAGCAGCCGCCAGGAGGGGGGGGCCCCGCCAAAGACCCAGTACTTC. This translates into CASSRQEGGAPPKTQYF.